This T cell receptor beta chain was identified during a study of blood T cells in healthy people across ages. Looking at the study overall: About one barcoded beta molecule per two T cells came from capture by template switching.

This clonotype showed up just a few times. A second PCR, run for roughly 7 to 11 cycles, used a sample-barcoded 5' primer plus a J-beta primer mix. TCRdb fed the 5' RACE reads into MiXCR, producing one record per CDR3 protein. The sample lists about 1.7 million distinct CDR3 sequences, 25% to 30% occurring once. V lost 3 bases, J lost 7 bases, and 16 bases lay in between. This CDR3 contains 15 residues. The germline CDR1 and CDR2 sequences are MGHDK and SYGVNS. The chain links TRBV25-1 to TRBJ2-1; maybe TRBD2 (6 bases). The sequence came from a woman aged 25 to 39 in good health. The material sequenced was blood. The CDR3: CASSDERLVGNEQFF. CDR3 DNA sequence: TGTGCCAGCAGTGATGAGAGACTAGTAGGTAATGAGCAGTTCTTC. Full variable domain (rest looked up from reference TRBV25-1 and TRBJ2-1): EADIYQTPRYLVIGTGKKITLECSQTMGHDKMYWYQQDPGMELHLIHYSYGVNSTEKGDLSSESTVSRIRTEHFPLTLESARPSHTSQYLCASSDERLVGNEQFFGPGTRLTVL.